These 16 T cell receptor beta chains originate from one sample sequenced in a study of a mutant IDH1 vaccine in newly diagnosed glioma. No antigen has been identified for these receptors. The repertoire was sequenced with immunoSEQ multiplex PCR; TCRdb's copy has only in-frame clones and lacks some. This table holds roughly 61,000 clones, 80% found once. Sample time point: week 11, during vaccination. Topical imiquimod was applied with each vaccine dose, which held 300 ug of mutant IDH1 20-mer peptide. The specimen comprised PBMCs, sampled from a glioma patient whose treatment included an IDH1 peptide vaccine. Receptors originate from a man in his fifties with glioma.

This chain connects TRBV7-9 to TRBJ1-1; tentative D call: TRBD1 (6 bases). Per the germline V gene, CDR1 is SEHNR and CDR2 is FQNEAQ (reference sequence). The CDR3 consists of 13 residues. The ends were cut back, 5 bases at V and 5 bases at J, with 12 bases in the middle. As DNA, the CDR3 is TGTGCCAGCAGCCCGACAGGACGGACTGAAGCTTTCTTT. It translates to CASSPTGRTEAFF.

The gene calls are TRBV25-1 and TRBJ1-5; 8 bases are a match to TRBD1. This CDR3 is 14 amino acids long. Germline CDR1 MGHDK, CDR2 SYGVNS. V lost 4 bases and J lost 5; bases outside the gene matches: 4. CDR3: CASSAGQGDQPQHF. CDR3 nucleotides: TGTGCCAGCAGTGCAGGACAGGGAGATCAGCCCCAGCATTTT.

The V call is TRBV6-1, the J call TRBJ2-5; 8 nucleotides align to TRBD1. Germline CDR1 is MNHNS and CDR2 is SASEGT. The CDR3 runs to 13 residues. CDR3 residues: CASGDRTPETQYF. The CDR3 coding sequence is TGTGCTTCCGGGGACAGGACCCCAGAGACCCAGTACTTC.

V usage is TRBV28 and J usage is TRBJ2-7; TRBD1 is a possible D gene (6 bases). CDR3 length equals 14 residues. V lost 3 bases, J lost 4 bases, and 13 bases lay in between. Germline CDR1 MDHEN, CDR2 SYDVKM. The CDR3 is CASSFKDRFYEQYF. The CDR3 DNA follows: TGTGCCAGCAGTTTTAAAGACAGGTTTTACGAGCAGTACTTC.

This sequence joins TRBV5-1 and TRBJ2-1, with D possibly matching TRBD2 (6 bases). Looked up from germline, CDR1 is SGHRS and CDR2 is YFSETQ. This CDR3 spans 12 amino acids. The germline V and J ends were trimmed by 4 bases and 5 bases, with 7 bases remaining between them. CDR3 protein: CASSRENNEQFF. The DNA for the CDR3 is TGCGCCAGCAGCCGGGAGAACAATGAGCAGTTCTTC.

This chain uses TRBV7-9 with TRBJ1-2, with D unclear. CDR1 SEHNR and CDR2 FQNEAQ come from the germline V gene (reference sequence). The ends were cut back, 1 base at V and 8 bases at J, with 20 bases in the middle. The CDR3 sequence is 16 residues long. The CDR3 sequence is CASSLDGRAFTTGYTF. The CDR3 DNA follows: TGTGCCAGCAGCTTAGATGGACGGGCATTTACGACCGGCTACACCTTC. The full variable domain, in which reference TRBV7-9 and TRBJ1-2 provide the parts outside the CDR3, is DTGVSQNPRHKITKRGQNVTFRCDPISEHNRLYWYRQTLGQGPEFLTYFQNEAQLEKSRLLSDRFSAERPKGSFSTLEIQRTEQGDSAMYLCASSLDGRAFTTGYTFGSGTRLTVV.

V and J are TRBV7-2 and TRBJ2-5; D is possibly TRBD2 (6 bases). Trimming took 1 base from V and 0 from J, leaving 12 bases between them. CDR1 is SGHTA, CDR2 FQGNSA, per germline. CDR3 length equals 16 residues. Written as DNA, the CDR3 is TGTGCCAGCAGCTTAGGGGTTAGCGGCAACCAAGAGACCCAGTACTTC. It codes for CASSLGVSGNQETQYF.

This sequence joins TRBV30 and TRBJ2-7, with TRBD1 as a possible D gene (5 bases). V was cut by 3 bases and J by 2 bases, with 11 bases left in between. The CDR3 is 13 amino acids. The germline gives CDR1 GTSNPN, CDR2 SVGIG (reference sequence). The CDR3 nucleotides are TGTGCCTGGAGCACAGGTTACCCCTACGAGCAGTACTTC. It is translated as CAWSTGYPYEQYF.

The chain is built from TRBV4-3 and TRBJ2-2, with D uncertain. V lost 1 base to trimming and J lost 0 bases, with 12 bases between them. Per germline, CDR1 LGHNA and CDR2 YSLEER. There are 17 residues in the CDR3. For the CDR3, the DNA is TGCGCCAGCAGCCAAGCGCCCGGCCGATCGAACACCGGGGAGCTGTTTTTT. Translating gives CASSQAPGRSNTGELFF.

This chain uses TRBV6-6 with TRBJ2-7; TRBD1 matches at 7 bases. The CDR3 totals 16 residues. The junction had 7 bases not matched to a gene; V was cut back by 2 bases and J by 0 bases. Germline V gene lookup returns CDR1 MNHNY and CDR2 SVGAGI (reference sequence). The CDR3 sequence is CASSYPRGQVSYEQYF. In nucleotides, the CDR3 is TGTGCCAGCAGTTACCCCCGAGGACAGGTCTCCTACGAGCAGTACTTC.

This chain's CDR3 is CASSDRYNEQFF. The CDR3 coding sequence is TGTGCCAGCAGCGACCGATACAATGAGCAGTTCTTC. The gene calls are TRBV7-9 and TRBJ2-1; D is unclear. Germline CDR1 and CDR2: SEHNR and FQNEAQ (reference sequence). This CDR3 has 12 amino acids. V was shortened by 5 bases and J by 4 bases, with 6 bases between the two germline ends.

The rearrangement links TRBV6-1 to TRBJ2-2, with a weak D call TRBD1 (6 bases). The V gene lost 1 base and the J gene lost 7 bases, with 10 bases spanning the gap. Germline CDR1 MNHNS, CDR2 SASEGT. The CDR3 has 14 amino acids. In DNA, the CDR3 is TGTGCCAGCAGTGAAGGGACAGCACGCGGGGAGCTGTTTTTT. This gives the protein CASSEGTARGELFF.

This chain joins TRBV5-6 and TRBJ1-3; D is perhaps TRBD1 (5 bases). Germline V gives CDR1 SGHDT, CDR2 YYEEEE. V gave up 4 bases and J gave up 0 bases, with 17 bases separating them. This CDR3 has 17 amino acids. Here the CDR3 DNA reads TGTGCCAGCAGCCGGTATCAGGGAGGGTACTCTGGAAACACCATATATTTT. Its translation is CASSRYQGGYSGNTIYF.

This clone has only one observation. V usage is TRBV19 and J usage is TRBJ2-1; D possibly corresponds to TRBD2 (6 bases). CDR1 is LNHDA, CDR2 SQIVND, per germline (reference sequence). This CDR3 has 14 residues. The ends were cut back, 5 bases at V and 0 bases at J, with 8 bases in the middle. The CDR3 DNA reads as TGTGCCAGTAGTCGGGGGAGCTCCTACAATGAGCAGTTCTTC. Protein: CASSRGSSYNEQFF.

This chain links TRBV6-1 with TRBJ2-2, with D possibly matching TRBD1 (5 bases). V lost 7 bases and J lost 4, with 13 bases in between. The CDR3 has 14 amino acids. Per the germline V gene, CDR1 is MNHNS and CDR2 is SASEGT. In nucleotides, the CDR3 is TGTGCCAGCAATAACCAGGGCAGCACCGGGGAGCTGTTTTTT. Translating gives CASNNQGSTGELFF.

The rearrangement links TRBV6-6 to TRBJ1-1; D is ambiguous. The CDR3 has 10 amino acids. Germline CDR1 reads MNHNY; CDR2 reads SVGAGI (reference sequence). CDR3 protein: CVVSGFAAFF. The CDR3 bases are TGTGTCGTCTCGGGTTTCGCAGCTTTCTTT.